This T cell receptor beta chain was sequenced during a study of glioma-infiltrating T cells. This clonotype was detected many times. Its antigen is not known. Amplification of TCR alpha and beta CDR3 regions from RNA used iRepertoire nested multiplex PCR. TCRdb passed the multiplex PCR reads through MiXCR, listing each CDR3 protein once. The sample includes 300,000 to 400,000 distinct CDR3 sequences, approximately 42% of them seen just once. Deletions cut 6 bases from V and 5 bases from J, with 19 bases between. This CDR3 comprises 14 residues. From germline, CDR1 is DFQATT and CDR2 SNEGSKA (reference sequence). Overall study findings and caveats: Signature shared blood CDR3 motifs were enriched in low-divergence and depleted in high-divergence patients.

The V call is TRBV20-1, the J call TRBJ1-1, with a possible D match to TRBD1 (5 bases). The sequence derives from a human donor with low-grade glioma or glioblastoma, undergoing nonglioma brain surgery, or in good health (not recorded which). Sample: glioma tissue, nonneoplastic brain tissue, or PBMCs (not recorded which). Here the CDR3 reads CSARGRTWGTEAFF. CDR3 in DNA: TGCAGTGCCCGGGGACGAACATGGGGAACTGAAGCTTTCTTT.